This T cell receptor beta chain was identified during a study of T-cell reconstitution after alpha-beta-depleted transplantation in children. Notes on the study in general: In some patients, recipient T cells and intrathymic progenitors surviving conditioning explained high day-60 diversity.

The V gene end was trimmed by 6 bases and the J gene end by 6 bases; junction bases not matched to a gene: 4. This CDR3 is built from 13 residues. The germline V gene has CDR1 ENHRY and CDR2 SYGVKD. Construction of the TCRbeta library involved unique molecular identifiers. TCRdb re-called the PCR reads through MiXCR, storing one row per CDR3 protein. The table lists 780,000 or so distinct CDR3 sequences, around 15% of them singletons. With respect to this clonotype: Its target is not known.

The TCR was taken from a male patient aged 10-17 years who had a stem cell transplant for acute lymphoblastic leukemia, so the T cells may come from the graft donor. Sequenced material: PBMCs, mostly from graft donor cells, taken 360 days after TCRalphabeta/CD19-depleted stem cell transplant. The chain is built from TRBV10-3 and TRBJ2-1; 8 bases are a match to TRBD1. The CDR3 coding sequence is TGTGCCATCAGGGACAGGGATATCAATGAGCAGTTCTTC. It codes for CAIRDRDINEQFF.